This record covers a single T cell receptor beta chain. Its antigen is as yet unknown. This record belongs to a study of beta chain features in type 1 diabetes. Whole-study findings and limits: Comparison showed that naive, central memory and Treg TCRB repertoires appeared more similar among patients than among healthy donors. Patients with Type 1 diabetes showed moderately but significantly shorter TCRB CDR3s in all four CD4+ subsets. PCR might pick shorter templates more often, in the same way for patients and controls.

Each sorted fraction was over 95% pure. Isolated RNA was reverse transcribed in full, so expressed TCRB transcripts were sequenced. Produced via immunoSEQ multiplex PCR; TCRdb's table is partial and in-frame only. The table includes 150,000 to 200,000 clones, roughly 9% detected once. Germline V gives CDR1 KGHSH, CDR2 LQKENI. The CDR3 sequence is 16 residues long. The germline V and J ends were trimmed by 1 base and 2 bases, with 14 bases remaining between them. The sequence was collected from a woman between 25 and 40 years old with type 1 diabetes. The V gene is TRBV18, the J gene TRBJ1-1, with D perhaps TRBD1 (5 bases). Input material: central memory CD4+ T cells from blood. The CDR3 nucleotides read TGTGCCAGCTCACCACTTCAGGGTGGGGAAAACACTGAAGCTTTCTTT. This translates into CASSPLQGGENTEAFF.